The T cell receptor (beta chain) under discussion was sequenced for a study of T cells in Graves' hyperthyroidism and ophthalmopathy. General observations from the study: With a median lead of 6.5 months before onset, the model predicted ophthalmopathy.

On this clonotype itself: Its antigen is as yet unknown.

RNA transcripts gave rise to amplified TCR beta CDR3 regions. First-round RT-PCR with HTBI primers amplified the TCR CDR3 region. MiXCR, applied by TCRdb to the multiplex PCR reads, yields one record per CDR3 protein. Of about 640,000 distinct CDR3 sequences in the sample, 20% to 25% were seen once. The V gene lost 2 bases and the J gene lost 7 bases, with 11 bases spanning the gap. Germline CDR1 and CDR2: MNHEY and SVGAGI. The CDR3 has 13 amino acids. Ophthalmopathy patients all had a Clinical Activity Score of at least 3, a NOSPECS grade of at least 4 and disease under 3 months old. The source material was blood. The V gene is TRBV6-5, the J gene TRBJ1-1, with unresolved D. This TCR derives from a man aged 25 to 45 with Graves' ophthalmopathy. CDR3 protein: CASSYVLQYEAFF. As DNA, the CDR3 is TGTGCCAGCAGTTACGTCCTGCAGTATGAAGCTTTCTTT.